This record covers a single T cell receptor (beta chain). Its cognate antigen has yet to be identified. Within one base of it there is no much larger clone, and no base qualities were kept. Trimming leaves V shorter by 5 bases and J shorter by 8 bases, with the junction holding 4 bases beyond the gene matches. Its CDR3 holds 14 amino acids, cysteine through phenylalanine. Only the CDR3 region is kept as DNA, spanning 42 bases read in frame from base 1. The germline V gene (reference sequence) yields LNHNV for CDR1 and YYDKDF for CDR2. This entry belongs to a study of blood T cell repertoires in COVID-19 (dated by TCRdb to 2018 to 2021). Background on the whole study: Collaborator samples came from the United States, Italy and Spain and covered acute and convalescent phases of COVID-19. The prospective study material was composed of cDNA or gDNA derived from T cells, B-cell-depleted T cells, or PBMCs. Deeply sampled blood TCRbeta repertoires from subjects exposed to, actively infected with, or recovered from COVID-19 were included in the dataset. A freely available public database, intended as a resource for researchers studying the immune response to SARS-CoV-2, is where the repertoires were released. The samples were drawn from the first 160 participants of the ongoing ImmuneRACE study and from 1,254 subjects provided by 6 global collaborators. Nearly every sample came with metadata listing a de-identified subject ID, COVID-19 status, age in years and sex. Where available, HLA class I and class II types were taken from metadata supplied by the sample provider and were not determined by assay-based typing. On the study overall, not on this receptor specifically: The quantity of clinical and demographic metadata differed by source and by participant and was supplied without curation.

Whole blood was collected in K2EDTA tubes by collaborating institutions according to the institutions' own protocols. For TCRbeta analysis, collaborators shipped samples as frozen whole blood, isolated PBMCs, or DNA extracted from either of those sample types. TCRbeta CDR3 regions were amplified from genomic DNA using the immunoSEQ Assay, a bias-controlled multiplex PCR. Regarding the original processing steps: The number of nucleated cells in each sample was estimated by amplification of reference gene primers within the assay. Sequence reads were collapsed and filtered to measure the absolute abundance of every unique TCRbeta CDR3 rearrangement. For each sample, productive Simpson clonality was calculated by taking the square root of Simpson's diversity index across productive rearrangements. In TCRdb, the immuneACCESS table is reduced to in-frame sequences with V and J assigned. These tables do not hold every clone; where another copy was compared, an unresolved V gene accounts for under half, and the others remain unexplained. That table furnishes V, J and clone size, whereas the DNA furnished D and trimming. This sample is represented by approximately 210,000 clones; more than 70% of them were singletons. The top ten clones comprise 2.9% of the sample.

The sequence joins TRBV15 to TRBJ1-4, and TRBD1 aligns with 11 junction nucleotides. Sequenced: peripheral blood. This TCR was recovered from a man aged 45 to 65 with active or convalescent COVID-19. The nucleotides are TGTGCCACCAGCGGACAGGGGGCGGGAGAAAAACTGTTTTTT. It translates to CATSGQGAGEKLFF.